This T cell receptor (beta chain) came from a study of regulatory T cells in long-lasting Graves disease. Overall study results and limits: Persistent disease was associated with favored TRBV28 usage and with favored use of TRBJ1-2 and TRBJ2-5.

The time point is: newly diagnosed GD, antithyroid drugs for less than 3 months. From PBMCs, RNA was extracted and then used to make the TCR library. Library construction for TCR beta used iRepertoire HTBI primers and Arm-PCR of CDR3 regions. TCRdb reanalysed the multiplex PCR reads using MiXCR and keeps one entry per CDR3 protein. The sample consists of about 220,000 distinct CDR3 sequences, roughly a fifth of them appearing once. This clonotype has a count of ten or more. The target antigen is unknown. V gave up 8 bases and J gave up 5 bases, with 18 bases separating them. Per the germline V gene, CDR1 is MNHNS and CDR2 is SASEGT. This CDR3 is 14 amino acids long. This sample was also put to use in a study of T cells in Graves' hyperthyroidism and ophthalmopathy.

This chain connects TRBV6-1 to TRBJ2-5, with D possibly being TRBD2 (5 bases). This TCR came from a woman aged 25 to 45 with Graves disease. Sequences were derived from peripheral blood mononuclear cells (PBMCs), sampled at new diagnosis, from a patient treated with antithyroid drugs. The CDR3 coding sequence is TGTGCCAGCCGGCTAATGGCGGGTTTCGAGACCCAGTACTTC. Residues: CASRLMAGFETQYF.